The 29 T cell receptor beta chains below were found in one sample sequenced in a study of graft-versus-host responses after intestinal transplantation (dated by TCRdb to the early 2020s). Receptor amplification or capture employed the immunoSEQ multiplex PCR assay. TCRdb's version of the immuneACCESS table is confined to in-frame rearrangements and falls short of the full clone set. An unresolved V gene accounts for under half of the shortfall where checked; the remainder is of unknown origin. This sample comprises just over 70,000 clones, approximately 87% of them detected only once. The ten most abundant clones make up 0.35% to 0.4% of the sample. Which antigens these TCRs recognize remains unknown. The time point label of this sample denotes: cells obtained before transplantation from donor or recipient. Sequenced material: unstimulated CD4+ T cells sorted from spleen or lymph node cells, taken before transplant. The receptors here all came from a human donor who was the organ donor for an intestinal transplant.

The gene calls are TRBV27 and TRBJ2-6; possible D gene TRBD2, 5 bases. Per the germline V gene, CDR1 is MNHEY and CDR2 is SMNVEV (reference sequence). Trimming cost V 2 bases and J 4 bases, with 15 bases left between them. The CDR3 has 17 amino acids. CDR3 sequence (DNA): TGTGCCAGCAGTTTAAAGAACCAGCCGGGAGGGGCCAACGTCCTGACTTTC. Residues: CASSLKNQPGGANVLTF.

The table lists this clone with a few counts. The V call is TRBV4-3, the J call TRBJ1-4; 7 nucleotides match TRBD1. The germline CDR1 and CDR2 sequences are LGHNA and YSLEER. The CDR3 is made up of 14 amino acids. Losses at the gene ends were 4 bases for V and 8 bases for J; bases not matched to a gene: 7. The CDR3 reads CASSLTGAGEKLFF. In DNA, the CDR3 is TGCGCCAGCAGCCTTACAGGGGCTGGCGAAAAACTGTTTTTT.

The sample holds one count of this clone. This chain joins TRBV10-3 and TRBJ1-3; D uncertain. The CDR3 extends over 15 amino acids. With 2 bases removed from V and 4 bases from J, the gap between germline ends came to 12 bases. The germline CDR1 and CDR2 sequences are ENHRY and SYGVKD. The CDR3 sequence is CAISERGIPGNTIYF. CDR3 nucleotide sequence: TGTGCCATCAGTGAGCGGGGTATACCCGGAAACACCATATATTTT.

This clone was counted a single time. This chain links TRBV5-6 with TRBJ2-1; 7 positions agree with TRBD1. Losses at the gene ends were 2 bases for V and 9 bases for J; bases not matched to a gene: 2. The V gene's germline CDR1 is SGHDT and CDR2 YYEEEE. This CDR3 is 12 amino acids long. Written as DNA, the CDR3 is TGTGCCAGCAGCTTAACAGGGGTTGAGCAGTTCTTC. As protein: CASSLTGVEQFF.

J is TRBJ2-3 and V is TRBV19; TRBD2 matches at 12 bases. The junction had 6 bases not matched to a gene; V was cut back by 1 base and J by 1 base. The CDR3 extends over 18 amino acids. CDR1 and CDR2 from the germline V gene are LNHDA and SQIVND (reference sequence). CDR3 DNA: TGTGCCAGTAGTATAGGGCTAGCGGGGGGGCTGGGCACAGATACGCAGTATTTT. This sequence encodes CASSIGLAGGLGTDTQYF.

The chain recombines TRBV5-4 with TRBJ2-1; 9 nucleotides line up with TRBD2. Germline trimming cut 1 base from V and 4 bases from J; bases unmatched to any gene: 12. Germline V lookup: CDR1 SGHNT, CDR2 YYREEE (reference sequence). The CDR3 consists of 18 residues. The CDR3, as DNA: TGTGCCAGCAGCTTGAAATATGGCGGGGGGGATCGATACAATGAGCAGTTCTTC. It translates to CASSLKYGGGDRYNEQFF.

CDR3 DNA: TGTGCCTATGCAGGGGAAGGCCAAGAGACCCAGTACTTC. This gives the protein CAYAGEGQETQYF. This chain connects TRBV2 to TRBJ2-5; maybe TRBD1 (6 bases). The CDR3 contains 13 residues. Per the germline V gene, CDR1 is SNHLY and CDR2 is FYNNEI. The germline V and J ends were trimmed by 11 bases and 1 base, with 14 bases remaining between them.

This clone was recorded a few times. The chain is built from TRBV28 and TRBJ2-5; 11 positions match TRBD2. The V gene's germline CDR1 is MDHEN and CDR2 SYDVKM. V lost 8 bases to trimming and J lost 2 bases; unmatched junction nucleotides: 4. The CDR3 loop spans 14 amino acids. The CDR3 spells CASGTSGVQETQYF. CDR3 nucleotide sequence: TGTGCCAGCGGGACTAGCGGAGTACAAGAGACCCAGTACTTC.

The chain carries TRBV2 and TRBJ2-1; TRBD1 is a possible D gene (5 bases). Per germline, CDR1 SNHLY and CDR2 FYNNEI. Trimming pared 3 bases from V and 0 bases from J, leaving 9 bases between. This CDR3 comprises 15 residues. CDR3 protein: CASSDYRSSYNEQFF. The CDR3 DNA follows: TGTGCCAGCAGTGATTACAGGAGCTCCTACAATGAGCAGTTCTTC.

V and J are TRBV30 and TRBJ2-5, with D perhaps TRBD2 (5 bases). This CDR3 is 15 amino acids long. From germline, CDR1 is GTSNPN and CDR2 SVGIG (reference sequence). V lost 0 bases, J lost 0 bases, and 11 bases lay in between. Here the CDR3 reads CAWSVGGADQETQYF. In DNA, the CDR3 is TGTGCCTGGAGTGTTGGTGGAGCGGACCAAGAGACCCAGTACTTC.

This chain connects TRBV19 to TRBJ2-1, with 12 bases aligning to TRBD2. The CDR3 length is 14 residues. Germline-derived CDR1 and CDR2 are LNHDA and SQIVND (reference sequence). The V segment lost 3 bases and the J segment 9 bases; nucleotides outside the gene matches: 3. CDR3 sequence: CASSILTSGGEQFF. CDR3 coding DNA: TGTGCCAGTAGTATTCTGACTAGCGGGGGTGAGCAGTTCTTC.

A single count supports this clone. J is TRBJ1-1 and V is TRBV19, with D possibly matching TRBD1 (5 bases). CDR1 is LNHDA and CDR2 is SQIVND in the germline V gene (reference sequence). The CDR3 covers 13 residues. V dropped 5 bases and J dropped 5 bases, with 12 bases sitting between them. CDR3 residues: CASSPAGLTEAFF. CDR3 bases: TGTGCCAGTAGTCCGGCAGGGTTGACTGAAGCTTTCTTT.

This rearrangement joins TRBV7-6 to TRBJ2-1; 12 positions match TRBD2. V shed 4 bases, J shed 8 bases, and the junction held 9 bases outside the gene matches. The CDR3 has 16 amino acids. CDR1 is SGHVS and CDR2 is FNYEAQ in the germline V gene. CDR3 nucleotide sequence: TGTGCCAGCAGCTCGCCACTAGCGGGGGGATTTCATGAGCAGTTCTTC. Translation gives CASSSPLAGGFHEQFF.

V usage is TRBV28 and J usage is TRBJ1-6; D gene ambiguous. V shed 3 bases and J shed 7 bases, with 10 bases lying between them. Germline V CDR1 and CDR2: MDHEN, SYDVKM. This CDR3 has 14 amino acids. This CDR3 is CASSFRVANSPLHF. The CDR3 nucleotides are TGTGCCAGCAGTTTTCGGGTCGCAAATTCACCCCTCCACTTT.

The rearrangement links TRBV5-6 to TRBJ1-2, with D unclear. The CDR3 length is 14 residues. The V gene lost 0 bases and the J gene lost 4 bases, with 10 bases spanning the gap. The V gene's germline CDR1 is SGHDT and CDR2 YYEEEE. The CDR3 sequence is CASSLDRGSYGYTF. DNA for the CDR3: TGTGCCAGCAGCTTGGACCGAGGAAGCTATGGCTACACCTTC.

The chain recombines TRBV5-1 with TRBJ1-3, with D possibly TRBD1 on 5 matching bases. The V gene lost 0 bases and the J gene lost 3 bases, with 7 bases spanning the gap. The germline V gene has CDR1 SGHRS and CDR2 YFSETQ. This CDR3 spans 14 amino acids. The CDR3 DNA reads TGCGCCAGCAGCTTGGCAGGGTATGGAAACACCATATATTTT. It is translated as CASSLAGYGNTIYF.

The genes are TRBV2 and TRBJ2-2; no reliable D call. The CDR3 runs 13 residues. CDR1 is SNHLY, CDR2 FYNNEI, per germline. V was trimmed by 5 bases and J by 0 bases, leaving 4 bases between them. CDR3 region: CASSPSNTGELFF. As DNA, the CDR3 is TGTGCCAGCAGTCCGTCGAACACCGGGGAGCTGTTTTTT. Full variable domain (remainder filled in from reference TRBV2 and TRBJ2-2): EPEVTQTPSHQVTQMGQEVILRCVPISNHLYFYWYRQILGQKVEFLVSFYNNEISEKSEIFDDQFSVERPDGSNFTLKIRSTKLEDSAMYFCASSPSNTGELFFGEGSRLTVL.

The V call is TRBV6-5, the J call TRBJ1-6; D may be TRBD1 (5 bases). This CDR3 has 14 residues. Per the germline V gene, CDR1 is MNHEY and CDR2 is SVGAGI. V lost 0 bases, J lost 7 bases, and 7 bases lay in between. The CDR3 DNA reads TGTGCCAGCAGTTACTCGGGGCAAAATTCACCCCTCCACTTT. Amino acids: CASSYSGQNSPLHF.

The chain couples TRBV9 to TRBJ2-1, with TRBD1 identical over 7 bases. The V and J ends lost 4 bases and 2 bases, in that order; junction bases with no gene match: 6. From germline, CDR1 is SGDLS and CDR2 YYNGEE. The CDR3 covers 15 residues. Here the CDR3 reads CASSPRDRTYNEQFF. As DNA, the CDR3 is TGTGCCAGCAGCCCCCGGGACAGAACCTACAATGAGCAGTTCTTC.

This clone occurred once. This CDR3 reads CASSDSIAGVVETQYF. The DNA of the CDR3 is TGTGCCAGCAGTGATTCGATAGCGGGGGTGGTTGAGACCCAGTACTTC. V gene TRBV6-1 combines with J gene TRBJ2-5; 9 bases line up with TRBD2. V shed 3 bases and J 5 bases; nucleotides not matched to a gene: 10. The CDR3 is 16 amino acids. Germline loops: CDR1 MNHNS, CDR2 SASEGT.

The CDR3 protein is CASSPLAATSTDTQYF. The CDR3 coding sequence is TGTGCCAGTAGCCCACTAGCGGCCACTAGCACAGATACGCAGTATTTT. The genes are TRBV19 and TRBJ2-3, with TRBD2 matching over 8 bases. Trimming cost V 6 bases and J 0 bases; bases outside gene matches: 8. This CDR3 comprises 16 residues. The germline V gene encodes CDR1 LNHDA and CDR2 SQIVND (reference sequence).

V gene TRBV19 combines with J gene TRBJ2-2, with TRBD1 identical over 7 bases. The J segment lost 2 bases and the V segment lost 8 bases, leaving 8 bases of the junction unmatched. Germline CDR1 is LNHDA and CDR2 is SQIVND (reference sequence). The CDR3 has 15 residues. The CDR3 is CASWYRTGNTGELFF. The DNA of the CDR3 is TGTGCCAGTTGGTACAGGACAGGCAACACCGGGGAGCTGTTTTTT.

The chain is built from TRBV21-1 and TRBJ2-7; the table gives TRBD1 as D, unverified against the DNA. TRBV21-1 corresponds to a pseudogene. The CDR3 length is 16 residues. Here the CDR3 reads CASSKALKGVSGEQYV. Written as DNA, the CDR3 is TGTGCCAGCAGCAAAGCGCTTAAAGGGGTATCGGGTGAGCAGTACGTC.

The chain employs TRBV28 and TRBJ1-3; tentatively, D is TRBD1 (6 bases). Germline CDR1 and CDR2: MDHEN and SYDVKM. This CDR3 has 19 residues. V was cut by 6 bases and J by 0 bases, with 24 bases left in between. The CDR3 DNA sequence: TGTGCCAGCAGCCGACCGGAGCACAGGGATACGAGCTCTGGAAACACCATATATTTT. This codes for CASSRPEHRDTSSGNTIYF. Filled out from reference TRBV28 and TRBJ1-3, the complete variable domain reads DVKVTQSSRYLVKRTGEKVFLECVQDMDHENMFWYRQDPGLGLRLIYFSYDVKMKEKGDIPEGYSVSREKKERFSLILESASTNQTSMYLCASSRPEHRDTSSGNTIYFGEGSWLTVV.

To note about this clone: Relative to the germline gene, one junction end is altered; a read error may explain this. This sequence joins TRBV7-7 and TRBJ2-5; D possibly corresponds to TRBD2 (6 bases). Germline loops: CDR1 SSHAT, CDR2 FNYEAQ (reference sequence). The CDR3 runs to 14 residues. The CDR3 reads CASSLGRGQETQYF. The DNA of the CDR3 is TGTGCTAGCAGCTTAGGACGGGGGCAAGAGACCCAGTACTTC.

V and J are TRBV10-1 and TRBJ2-2, with D possibly being TRBD1 (6 bases). Germline CDR1 reads WNHNN; CDR2 reads SYGVQD (reference sequence). The CDR3 is made up of 14 amino acids. V gave up 4 bases and J gave up 7 bases, with 13 bases separating them. The CDR3 sequence: CASSVKQGSGELFF. The CDR3 DNA is TGCGCCAGCAGTGTGAAACAGGGAAGCGGGGAGCTGTTTTTT.

CDR3 sequence reads: CASSRGSGGTDTQYF. The DNA for the CDR3 is TGTGCCAGCTCCCGGGGGAGCGGGGGCACAGATACGCAGTATTTT. This chain connects TRBV6-1 to TRBJ2-3, with TRBD2 matching 7 bases. Germline V gives CDR1 MNHNS, CDR2 SASEGT. Losses at the gene ends were 8 bases for V and 1 base for J; bases not matched to a gene: 9. The CDR3 runs to 15 residues.

V and J are TRBV30 and TRBJ1-5, with a weak D call TRBD1 (5 bases). The CDR3 extends over 13 amino acids. Trimming pared 7 bases from V and 4 bases from J, leaving 14 bases between. CDR1 GTSNPN and CDR2 SVGIG come from the germline V gene (reference sequence). The DNA of the CDR3 is TGTGCCTTGCGCACAGGCCGAAATCAGCCCCAGCATTTT. This gives the protein CALRTGRNQPQHF.

This sequence joins TRBV27 and TRBJ2-3; 7 bases are shared with TRBD2. The CDR3 loop spans 18 amino acids. Germline CDR1 reads MNHEY; CDR2 reads SMNVEV (reference sequence). Trimming took 6 bases from V and 3 from J; bases not matched to a gene: 18. The CDR3 DNA reads as TGTGCCAGCAGCCGGTCACTTGTTGCTAGCGGTCTTACAGATACGCAGTATTTT. This codes for CASSRSLVASGLTDTQYF.